The 27 T cell receptor beta chains presented below share a single source sample, sequenced in a study of response to subunit inactivated influenza vaccine. TCRdb re-analysed the RT-PCR reads in MiXCR, keeping a single row per CDR3 protein. Among 550,000 to 800,000 distinct CDR3 sequences listed, more than 15% were seen once. Source: PBMCs from blood, taken about 12 days after vaccination. The receptor source for this set is a man aged 50-59 years who received an inactivated influenza vaccine.

The table lists this clonotype with a few counts. The chain has TRBV4-2 and TRBJ2-1; 10 positions agree with TRBD2. J lost 9 bases, V lost 3 bases, and 8 bases had no gene match. There are 15 residues in the CDR3. The germline V gene has CDR1 LGHNA and CDR2 YNFKEQ. The CDR3, as DNA: TGTGCCAGCAGCCACTCTAGCGGGAGCGCACCTGAGCAGTTCTTC. As protein: CASSHSSGSAPEQFF.

The chain links TRBV4-2 to TRBJ2-2; TRBD1 or TRBD2 may be the D gene (5 bases each). Trimming stripped 0 bases from V and 7 bases from J, with 12 bases between. Germline V lookup: CDR1 LGHNA, CDR2 YNFKEQ. CDR3 size: 15 residues. The CDR3 loop is CASSQDRDGGGELFF. CDR3 nucleotide sequence: TGTGCCAGCAGCCAAGATAGGGACGGAGGCGGGGAGCTGTTTTTT.

This clonotype was seen a few times. The chain links TRBV4-3 to TRBJ2-2; D gene unclear. Germline V lookup: CDR1 LGHNA, CDR2 YSLEER. CDR3 size: 14 residues. Trimming removed 0 bases at V and 8 bases at J, with 10 bases between. The CDR3 bases are TGCGCCAGCAGCCAAGACAGCTATTCGGGGGAGCTGTTTTTT. It codes for CASSQDSYSGELFF.

This clonotype was found a few times. This chain connects TRBV7-2 to TRBJ2-7; 7 bases are shared with TRBD1. Germline lookup yields CDR1 SGHTA and CDR2 FQGNSA. Unmatched junction bases numbered 12, after V lost 3 bases and J lost 10 bases. The CDR3 is 14 amino acids. CDR3 DNA: TGTGCCAGCAGCTTGTCGACCGGGACAGAAGACCAGTACTTC. This translates into CASSLSTGTEDQYF.

This clonotype has a handful of counts. V is TRBV15 and J is TRBJ2-3; no definite D call. Germline V gene sequence: CDR1 LNHNV, CDR2 YYDKDF (reference sequence). V was cut by 5 bases and J by 5 bases, with 11 bases left in between. This CDR3 is built from 13 residues. In DNA form, the CDR3 reads TGTGCCACCAGCCTAAGGACGGAAGATACGCAGTATTTT. This gives the protein CATSLRTEDTQYF.

The V call is TRBV12-3 or TRBV12-4, the J call TRBJ1-1, with D possibly matching TRBD1 (6 bases). V lost 0 bases and J 4 bases, leaving 15 bases between the germline ends. The CDR3 totals 16 residues. The CDR3 loop reads CASSLARENRATEAFF. The CDR3 bases are TGTGCCAGCAGTTTAGCGCGAGAGAACAGGGCCACTGAAGCTTTCTTT.

This clonotype was seen only a few times. The chain combines TRBV25-1 with TRBJ1-3; a possible D gene is TRBD1 (6 bases). V was trimmed by 3 bases and J by 0 bases, leaving 12 bases between them. The CDR3 contains 16 residues. Germline CDR1 MGHDK, CDR2 SYGVNS. CDR3: CASSDGQGHSGNTIYF. CDR3 in DNA: TGTGCCAGCAGTGATGGGCAGGGGCACTCTGGAAACACCATATATTTT.

The chain combines TRBV4-2 with TRBJ2-1, with 7 bases that match TRBD2. The ends lost 1 base at V and 5 bases at J; junction bases unmatched: 8. This CDR3 region has 16 residues. Germline loops: CDR1 LGHNA, CDR2 YNFKEQ. CDR3 nucleotides: TGTGCCAGCAGCCAAGGTCGGCGGGAGAGAGACAATGAGCAGTTCTTC. It encodes CASSQGRRERDNEQFF.

This clonotype has just a few counts. This chain uses TRBV4-2 with TRBJ1-3; D not resolved. Trimming took 1 base from V and 0 from J, leaving 13 bases between them. The CDR3 runs to 17 residues. Germline loops: CDR1 LGHNA, CDR2 YNFKEQ. CDR3 loop: CASSQADGRRSGNTIYF. CDR3 nucleotides: TGTGCCAGCAGCCAAGCGGACGGTCGGCGCTCTGGAAACACCATATATTTT.

On this clonotype: Compared with germline, one end of the junction differs, possibly owing to a read error. This chain uses TRBV20-1 with TRBJ1-1; a weak D match, TRBD1 (5 bases). This CDR3 is built from 14 residues. Germline CDR1 DFQATT, CDR2 SNEGSKA (reference sequence). The CDR3 bases are TGCAGTGCTAGGCAGGGCGGTGTGGACACTGAAGCTTACTTT. This sequence encodes CSARQGGVDTEAYF.

In this sample, this clonotype turned up a few times. The V gene is TRBV12-3 or TRBV12-4, the J gene TRBJ2-2; the match to TRBD1 covers 10 bases. This CDR3 is 14 amino acids long. J was trimmed by 6 bases and V by 7 bases; bases with no gene match: 5. The CDR3 DNA reads TGTGCCAGCATTCCAGACAGGGGGCCCGGGGAGCTGTTTTTT. Its protein product is CASIPDRGPGELFF.

V usage is TRBV28 and J usage is TRBJ1-2; D might be TRBD1 (5 bases). From germline, CDR1 is MDHEN and CDR2 SYDVKM. The ends were cut back, 1 base at V and 8 bases at J, with 17 bases in the middle. The CDR3 totals 15 residues. This chain's CDR3 is CASSLSGRESRGYTF. In DNA form, the CDR3 reads TGTGCCAGCAGTTTATCGGGCAGGGAATCTCGGGGCTACACCTTC.

This clonotype was found a few times. The V call is TRBV11-2, the J call TRBJ2-3; no clear D gene. The germline gives CDR1 SGHAT, CDR2 FQNNGV. V shed 3 bases and J shed 1 base, with 11 bases lying between them. The CDR3 extends over 15 amino acids. Here the CDR3 reads CASSFLLAGTDTQYF. The DNA of the CDR3 is TGTGCCAGCAGCTTCCTTTTGGCAGGCACAGATACGCAGTATTTT.

The chain is built from TRBV25-1 and TRBJ2-6; TRBD2 matches at 7 bases. Trimming removed 11 bases from V and 0 bases from J; junction bases left unmatched: 10. The germline CDR1 and CDR2 sequences are MGHDK and SYGVNS. The CDR3 is made up of 16 amino acids. CDR3 coding DNA: TGTGCCCCAGGACTAGTCCTACACTCTGGGGCCAACGTCCTGACTTTC. This codes for CAPGLVLHSGANVLTF.

This clonotype came up a few times. This chain joins TRBV23-1 and TRBJ2-7, with no clear D. TRBV23-1 is an ORF for which the function is uncertain. There are 12 residues in the CDR3. V lost 6 bases and J 3 bases, leaving 9 bases between the germline ends. DNA of the CDR3: TGCGCCAGCAGGCAGGTATACTACGAGCAGTACTTC. It codes for CASRQVYYEQYF.

Concerning this clonotype: One end of the junction is discordant with germline, which a read error may explain. This chain connects TRBV7-9 to TRBJ2-7; D is perhaps TRBD2 (5 bases). This CDR3 is built from 13 residues. Germline V gives CDR1 SEHNR, CDR2 FQNEAQ (reference sequence). CDR3 in DNA: TGTGCCGGCAGCTGGTACGGGGACTACGAGCAGTACTTC. It is translated as CAGSWYGDYEQYF.

This chain links TRBV20-1 with TRBJ2-3, with 8 nucleotides matching TRBD2. The germline V gene has CDR1 DFQATT and CDR2 SNEGSKA (reference sequence). This CDR3 contains 13 residues. CDR3 loop: CRPVGRGADTQYF. The DNA of the CDR3 is TGCAGGCCGGTCGGGCGGGGGGCAGATACGCAGTATTTT.

This clonotype came up a few times. This sequence joins TRBV20-1 and TRBJ1-5, with D perhaps matching TRBD1 (5 bases). The CDR3 is 13 residues long. The V end lost 3 bases, the J end lost 6 bases, and 12 bases lay between the germline ends. Germline V CDR1 and CDR2: DFQATT, SNEGSKA (reference sequence). The CDR3 DNA is TGCAGTGCTAGTTTAGGGGAGGGTCAGCCCCAGCATTTT. It yields the protein CSASLGEGQPQHF.

The chain uses TRBV18 and TRBJ2-7; 7 positions match TRBD2. The junction had 16 bases not matched to a gene; V was cut back by 3 bases and J by 5 bases. Germline loops: CDR1 KGHSH, CDR2 LQKENI. CDR3 length: 17 residues. CDR3 residues: CASSPQRGGGRMNEQYF. In DNA form, the CDR3 reads TGTGCCAGCTCACCCCAGCGTGGTGGCGGGAGAATGAACGAGCAGTACTTC.

This clonotype was counted a few times. This chain connects TRBV3-1 to TRBJ2-7; D ambiguous. CDR1 and CDR2 (germline): LGHDT, YNNKEL (reference sequence). CDR3 length: 13 amino acids. V was clipped by 6 bases and J by 4 bases, with 13 bases between them. CDR3 region: CASSPHDRYEQYF. The DNA of the CDR3 is TGTGCCAGCAGTCCTCACGACCGATACGAGCAGTACTTC.

Only a few counts were recorded for this clonotype. The rearrangement joins TRBV20-1 to TRBJ2-1, with TRBD2 matching over 8 bases. Germline lookup yields CDR1 DFQATT and CDR2 SNEGSKA (reference sequence). The V gene end was trimmed by 0 bases and the J gene end by 7 bases; junction bases not matched to a gene: 5. CDR3 length equals 14 residues. The CDR3 reads CSARDSGGINEQFF. The CDR3 DNA is TGCAGTGCTAGAGATTCGGGGGGGATTAATGAGCAGTTCTTC.

This clonotype was detected a few times. The chain is built from TRBV6-5 and TRBJ2-2; 7 bases agree with TRBD1. From germline, CDR1 is MNHEY and CDR2 SVGAGI. V lost 2 bases to trimming and J lost 3 bases; unmatched junction nucleotides: 3. This CDR3 has 15 amino acids. Here the CDR3 DNA reads TGTGCCAGCAGTTACAGAGGGGGCTACACCGGGGAGCTGTTTTTT. This encodes CASSYRGGYTGELFF.

The rearrangement joins TRBV4-3 to TRBJ2-2; weak D call: TRBD2 (6 bases). The ends were cut back, 0 bases at V and 6 bases at J, with 14 bases in the middle. Germline values: CDR1 LGHNA, CDR2 YSLEER. The CDR3 has 16 amino acids. CDR3 coding DNA: TGCGCCAGCAGCCAAGATGACGGGAGTGTTTCCGGGGAGCTGTTTTTT. It translates to CASSQDDGSVSGELFF.

This clonotype has ten or more counts. The rearrangement links TRBV5-1 to TRBJ2-7; perhaps TRBD2 as D (5 bases). CDR3 length: 14 residues. Per the germline V gene, CDR1 is SGHRS and CDR2 is YFSETQ. Trimming removed 4 bases from V and 0 bases from J, with 11 bases in between. This chain's CDR3 is CASSHSGSSYEQYF. The CDR3 DNA sequence: TGCGCCAGCAGCCACAGCGGTAGCTCCTACGAGCAGTACTTC.

This chain links TRBV6-2 or TRBV6-3 with TRBJ2-7; possible D gene TRBD1, 6 bases. The CDR3 is 14 amino acids. Germline V gene lookup returns CDR1 MNHEY and CDR2 SVGEGT. With 1 base removed from V and 0 bases from J, the gap between germline ends came to 7 bases. CDR3 region: CASSYWTDSYEQYF. CDR3 nucleotides: TGTGCCAGCAGTTACTGGACAGACTCCTACGAGCAGTACTTC.

Only a few counts were recorded for this clonotype. V usage is TRBV4-2 and J usage is TRBJ2-1, with 11 bases lining up with TRBD2. The CDR3 covers 15 residues. CDR1 and CDR2 (germline): LGHNA, YNFKEQ. V lost 2 bases, J lost 5 bases, and 2 bases stayed unmatched. Here the CDR3 reads CASSQISGRDNEQFF. The DNA of the CDR3 is TGTGCCAGCAGCCAAATTAGCGGGAGGGACAATGAGCAGTTCTTC.

In its sample, this clonotype was seen a few times. The V gene is TRBV3-1, the J gene TRBJ2-3; 14 nucleotides match TRBD2. CDR1 and CDR2 from the germline V gene are LGHDT and YNNKEL (reference sequence). This CDR3 comprises 22 residues. Trimming removed 4 bases from V and 4 bases from J; junction bases left unmatched: 22. The CDR3 nucleotides read TGTGCCAGCAGCCGACACTGGGATTTTGGGACTAGCGGGAGCGCGAACGCAGATACGCAGTATTTT. It translates to CASSRHWDFGTSGSANADTQYF.